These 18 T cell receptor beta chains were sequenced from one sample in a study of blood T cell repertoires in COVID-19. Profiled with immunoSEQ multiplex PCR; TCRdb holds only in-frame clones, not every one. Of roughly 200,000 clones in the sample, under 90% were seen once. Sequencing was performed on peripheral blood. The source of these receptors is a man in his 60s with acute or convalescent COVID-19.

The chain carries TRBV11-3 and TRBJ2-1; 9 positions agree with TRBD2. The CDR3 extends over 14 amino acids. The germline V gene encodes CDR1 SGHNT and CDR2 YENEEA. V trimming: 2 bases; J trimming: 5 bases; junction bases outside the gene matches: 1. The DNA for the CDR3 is TGTGCCAGCAGCTTAAGCGGGGGGCACAATGAGCAGTTCTTC. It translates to CASSLSGGHNEQFF.

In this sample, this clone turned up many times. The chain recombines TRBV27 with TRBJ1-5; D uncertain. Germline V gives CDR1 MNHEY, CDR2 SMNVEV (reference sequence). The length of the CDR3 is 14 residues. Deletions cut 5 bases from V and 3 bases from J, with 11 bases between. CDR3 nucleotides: TGTGCCAGCAGTGAGCGGCACTCCAATCAGCCCCAGCATTTT. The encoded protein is CASSERHSNQPQHF.

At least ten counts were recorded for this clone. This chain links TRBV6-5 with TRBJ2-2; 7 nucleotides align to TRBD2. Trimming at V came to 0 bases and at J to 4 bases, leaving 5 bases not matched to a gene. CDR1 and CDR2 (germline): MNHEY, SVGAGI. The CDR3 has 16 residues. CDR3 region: CASSYSTGGPTGELFF. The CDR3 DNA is TGTGCCAGCAGTTACTCGACGGGGGGACCCACCGGGGAGCTGTTTTTT.

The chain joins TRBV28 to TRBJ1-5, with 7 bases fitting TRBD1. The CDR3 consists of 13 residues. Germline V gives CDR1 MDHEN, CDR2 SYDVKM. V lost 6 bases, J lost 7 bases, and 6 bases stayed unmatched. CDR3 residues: CASSTGVYQPQHF. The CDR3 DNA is TGTGCCAGCAGCACAGGGGTGTACCAGCCCCAGCATTTT.

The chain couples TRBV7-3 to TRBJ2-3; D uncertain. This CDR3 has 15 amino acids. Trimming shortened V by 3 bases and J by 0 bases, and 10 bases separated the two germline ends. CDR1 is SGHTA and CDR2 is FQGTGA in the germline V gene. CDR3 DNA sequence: TGTGCCAGCAGCTTCAGTACACCTAGCACAGATACGCAGTATTTT. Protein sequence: CASSFSTPSTDTQYF. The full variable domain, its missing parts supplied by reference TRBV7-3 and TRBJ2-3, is GAGVSQTPSNKVTEKGKYVELRCDPISGHTALYWYRQSLGQGPEFLIYFQGTGAADDSGLPNDRFFAVRPEGSVSTLKIQRTERGDSAVYLCASSFSTPSTDTQYFGPGTRLTVL.

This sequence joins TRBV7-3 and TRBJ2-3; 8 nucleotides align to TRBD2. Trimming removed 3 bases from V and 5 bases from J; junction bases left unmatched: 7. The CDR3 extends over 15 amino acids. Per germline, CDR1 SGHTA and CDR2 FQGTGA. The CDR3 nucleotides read TGTGCCAGCAGCTTTAGCGGGACCCCTAGAGATACGCAGTATTTT. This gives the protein CASSFSGTPRDTQYF.

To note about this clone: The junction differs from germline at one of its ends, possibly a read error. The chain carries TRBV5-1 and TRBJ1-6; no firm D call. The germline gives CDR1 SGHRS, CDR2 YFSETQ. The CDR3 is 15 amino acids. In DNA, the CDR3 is TGCGCCAGCAGCCGGGTTCGCTCCGATAATTCACCCCTCCACTTT. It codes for CASSRVRSDNSPLHF.

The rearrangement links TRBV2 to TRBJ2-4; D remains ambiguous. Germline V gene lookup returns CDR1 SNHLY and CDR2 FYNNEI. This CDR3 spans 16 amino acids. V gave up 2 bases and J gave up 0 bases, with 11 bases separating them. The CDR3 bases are TGTGCCAGCAGTGAAACGTGGCAGTTAGCCAAAAACATTCAGTACTTC. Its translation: CASSETWQLAKNIQYF.

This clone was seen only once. The CDR3 nucleotides are TGTGCCAGTAACCCTACTGCGAACACTGAAGCTTTCTTT. It encodes CASNPTANTEAFF. This rearrangement joins TRBV19 to TRBJ1-1; D gene ambiguous. There are 13 residues in the CDR3. The germline V and J ends were trimmed by 7 bases and 1 base, with 10 bases remaining between them. CDR1 is LNHDA, CDR2 SQIVND, per germline (reference sequence).

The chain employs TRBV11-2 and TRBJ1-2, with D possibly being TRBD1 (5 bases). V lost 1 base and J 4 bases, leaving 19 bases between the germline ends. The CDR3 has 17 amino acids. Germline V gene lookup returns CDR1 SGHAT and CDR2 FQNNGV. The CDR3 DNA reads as TGTGCCAGCAGCTTAGCAACCTACAGGCTGACCTCCTATGGCTACACCTTC. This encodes CASSLATYRLTSYGYTF.

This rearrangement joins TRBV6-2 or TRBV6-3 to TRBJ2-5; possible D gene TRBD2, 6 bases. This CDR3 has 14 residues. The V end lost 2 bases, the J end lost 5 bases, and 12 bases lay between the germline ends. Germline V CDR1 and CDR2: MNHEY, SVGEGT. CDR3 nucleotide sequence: TGTGCCAGCAGTTACGCGGGGCGAGGGGAGACCCAGTACTTC. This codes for CASSYAGRGETQYF.

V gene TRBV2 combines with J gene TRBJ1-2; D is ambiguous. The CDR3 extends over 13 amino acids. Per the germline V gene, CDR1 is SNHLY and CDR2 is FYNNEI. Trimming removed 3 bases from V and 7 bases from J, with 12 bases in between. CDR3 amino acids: CASSDRGITGYTF. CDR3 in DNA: TGTGCCAGCAGTGACCGCGGGATTACTGGCTACACCTTC.

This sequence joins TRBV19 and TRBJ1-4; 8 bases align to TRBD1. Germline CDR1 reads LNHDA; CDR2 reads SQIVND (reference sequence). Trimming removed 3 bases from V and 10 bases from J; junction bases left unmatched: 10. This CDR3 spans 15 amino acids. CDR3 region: CASSIERTGYGKLFF. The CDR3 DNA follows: TGTGCCAGTAGTATTGAAAGGACAGGGTATGGAAAACTGTTTTTT. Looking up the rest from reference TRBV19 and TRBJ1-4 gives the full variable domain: DGGITQSPKYLFRKEGQNVTLSCEQNLNHDAMYWYRQDPGQGLRLIYYSQIVNDFQKGDIAEGYSVSREKKESFPLTVTSAQKNPTAFYLCASSIERTGYGKLFFGSGTQLSVL.

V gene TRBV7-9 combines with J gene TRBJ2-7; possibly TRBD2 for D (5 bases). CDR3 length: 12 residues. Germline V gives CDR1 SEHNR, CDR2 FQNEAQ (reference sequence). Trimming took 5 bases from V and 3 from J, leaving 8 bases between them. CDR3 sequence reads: CASSEGGYEQYF. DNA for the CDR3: TGTGCCAGCAGCGAGGGTGGCTACGAGCAGTACTTC.

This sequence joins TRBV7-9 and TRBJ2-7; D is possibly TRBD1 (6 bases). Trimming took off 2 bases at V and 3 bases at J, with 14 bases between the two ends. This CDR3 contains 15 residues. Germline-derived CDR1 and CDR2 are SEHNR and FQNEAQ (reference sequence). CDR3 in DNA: TGTGCCAGCAGCTTAAGACAGGCAGAATTCTACGAGCAGTACTTC. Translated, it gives CASSLRQAEFYEQYF.

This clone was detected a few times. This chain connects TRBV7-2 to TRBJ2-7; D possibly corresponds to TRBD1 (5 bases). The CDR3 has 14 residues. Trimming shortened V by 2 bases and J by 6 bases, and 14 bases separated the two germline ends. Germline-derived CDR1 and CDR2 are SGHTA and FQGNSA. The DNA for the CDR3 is TGTGCCAGCAGCTTATGGTCAGGGCCGGTCGAGCAGTACTTC. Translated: CASSLWSGPVEQYF.

CDR3 protein: CASRQGANYGYTF. CDR3 sequence (DNA): TGTGCCAGCAGGCAGGGGGCGAACTATGGCTACACCTTC. V and J are TRBV6-5 and TRBJ1-2, with 8 bases fitting TRBD1. Per the germline V gene, CDR1 is MNHEY and CDR2 is SVGAGI. The CDR3 runs to 13 residues. V dropped 6 bases and J dropped 2; count of bases not matched to a gene: 2.

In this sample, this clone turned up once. The CDR3 coding sequence is TGTGCCAGCAGGACGCCCGGGGGGACCCAGTACTTC. Its translation: CASRTPGGTQYF. The chain is built from TRBV6-5 and TRBJ2-5; tentatively, D is TRBD2 (6 bases). This CDR3 has 12 amino acids. Germline V lookup: CDR1 MNHEY, CDR2 SVGAGI. Trimming took off 6 bases at V and 7 bases at J, with 12 bases between the two ends.